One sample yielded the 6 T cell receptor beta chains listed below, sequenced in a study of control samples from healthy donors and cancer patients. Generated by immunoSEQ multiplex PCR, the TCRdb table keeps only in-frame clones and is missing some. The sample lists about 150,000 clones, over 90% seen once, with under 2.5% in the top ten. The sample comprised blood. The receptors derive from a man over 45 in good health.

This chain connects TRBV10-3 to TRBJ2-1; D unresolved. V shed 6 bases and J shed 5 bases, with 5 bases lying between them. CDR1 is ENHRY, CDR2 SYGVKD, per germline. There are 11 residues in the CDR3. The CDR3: CAISAHNEQFF. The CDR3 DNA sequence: TGTGCCATCAGCGCCCACAATGAGCAGTTCTTC.

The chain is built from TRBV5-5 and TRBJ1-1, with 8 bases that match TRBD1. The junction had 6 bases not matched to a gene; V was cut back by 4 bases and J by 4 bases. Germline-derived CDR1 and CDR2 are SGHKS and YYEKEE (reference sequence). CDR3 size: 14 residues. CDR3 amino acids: CASSQPTGGTEAFF. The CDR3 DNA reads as TGTGCCAGCAGCCAACCTACAGGGGGCACTGAAGCTTTCTTT.

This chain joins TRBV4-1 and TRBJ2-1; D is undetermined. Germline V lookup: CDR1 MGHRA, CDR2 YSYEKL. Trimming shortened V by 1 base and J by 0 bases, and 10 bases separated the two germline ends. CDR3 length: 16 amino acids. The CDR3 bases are TGCGCCAGCAGCCAAGCGGCGCTGAGCTCCTACAATGAGCAGTTCTTC. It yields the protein CASSQAALSSYNEQFF.

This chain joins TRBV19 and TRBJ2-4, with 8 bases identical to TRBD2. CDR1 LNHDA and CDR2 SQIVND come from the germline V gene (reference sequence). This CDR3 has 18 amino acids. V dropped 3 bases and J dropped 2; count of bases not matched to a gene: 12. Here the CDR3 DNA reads TGTGCCAGTAGTATCCAAAAGGCGGGCGGGAGGACCAAAAACATTCAGTACTTC. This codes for CASSIQKAGGRTKNIQYF.

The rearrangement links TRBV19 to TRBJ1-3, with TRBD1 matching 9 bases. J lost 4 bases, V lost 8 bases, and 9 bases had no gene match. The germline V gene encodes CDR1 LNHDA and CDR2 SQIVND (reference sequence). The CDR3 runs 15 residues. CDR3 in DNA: TGTGCCAGTTCGTGGACAGGGGAGGGCGGAAACACCATATATTTT. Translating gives CASSWTGEGGNTIYF.

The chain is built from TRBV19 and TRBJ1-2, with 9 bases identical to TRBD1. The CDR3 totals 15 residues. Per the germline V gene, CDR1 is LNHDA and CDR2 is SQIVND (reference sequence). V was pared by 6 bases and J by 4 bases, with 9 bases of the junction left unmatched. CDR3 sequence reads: CASRQQGARGYGYTF. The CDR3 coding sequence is TGTGCCAGTAGACAACAGGGGGCGCGGGGCTATGGCTACACCTTC.